Sequencing of this T cell receptor (beta chain) was carried out in a study of identical twins. TCRdb re-derived calls from the 5' RACE reads in MiXCR, one entry per CDR3 protein. The sample lists roughly 470,000 distinct CDR3 sequences; 14% were seen once. The study's findings and limits: A partial confounding effect on zero-insertion analyses could come from invariant MAIT and iNKT cells.

Germline loops: CDR1 DFQATT, CDR2 SNEGSKA (reference sequence). The germline V and J ends were trimmed by 1 base and 8 bases, with 6 bases remaining between them. CDR3 length: 11 amino acids. Turning to this clonotype: Its specificity is not known.

This sample also appeared in a second study, on yellow fever vaccine responses in identical twins.

This TCR came from a woman between 18 and 29 years old in good health. The V call is TRBV20-1, the J call TRBJ2-1; D is tentatively TRBD1 or TRBD2 (5 bases each). Input material: CD4+ T cells sorted from blood. The CDR3 DNA sequence: TGCAGTGCTAGAGGAGGGGATGAGCAGTTCTTC. Amino acids: CSARGGDEQFF.